This TCR beta chain derives from a study of PD-1 blockade in classical Hodgkin lymphoma. Study as a whole: Nivolumab 3 mg/kg was given intravenously every 2 weeks.

Each patient's relapse followed autologous stem cell transplantation, and brentuximab vedotin exposure varied. Study results and caveats: Patients newly diagnosed and complete responders had comparable baseline diversity. Researchers reported that CD4+ TCR diversity, though not CD8+, rose significantly by C4D1.

This clone appeared a single time. The target antigen is unknown. The repertoire was sequenced with immunoSEQ multiplex PCR; TCRdb's copy has only in-frame clones and lacks some. The sample gives approximately 100,000 clones, roughly 91% of which show up once; about 6.4% is in the top ten. CDR1 is SGHAT and CDR2 is FQNNGV in the germline V gene. Trimming left V 0 bases short and J 10 bases short, with 7 bases between. This CDR3 is built from 13 residues. Material: peripheral blood mononuclear cells (PBMCs), obtained before the second cycle of nivolumab. The chain uses TRBV11-2 and TRBJ1-6; unclear D gene. The TCR originated in a human donor with classical Hodgkin lymphoma. CDR3 nucleotides: TGTGCCAGCAGCTTAGATTCAAGCTCACCCCTCCACTTT. Translation gives CASSLDSSSPLHF.